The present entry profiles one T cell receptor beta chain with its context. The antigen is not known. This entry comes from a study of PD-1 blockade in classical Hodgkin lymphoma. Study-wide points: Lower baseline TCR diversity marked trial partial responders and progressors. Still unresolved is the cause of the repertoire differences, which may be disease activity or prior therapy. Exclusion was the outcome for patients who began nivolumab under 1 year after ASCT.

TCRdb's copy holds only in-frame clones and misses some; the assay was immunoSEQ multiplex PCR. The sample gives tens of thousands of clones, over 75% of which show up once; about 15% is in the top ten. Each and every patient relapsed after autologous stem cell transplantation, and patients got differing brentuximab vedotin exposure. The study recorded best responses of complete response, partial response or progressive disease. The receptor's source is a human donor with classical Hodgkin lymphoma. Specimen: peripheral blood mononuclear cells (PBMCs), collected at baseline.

CDR3 loop: CASRRGEGYGYTF. CDR3 nucleotide sequence: TGTGCCAGCCGCCGGGGGGAGGGCTATGGCTACACCTTC. V and J are TRBV28 and TRBJ1-2; a possible D gene is TRBD1 (5 bases). CDR1 and CDR2 from the germline V gene are MDHEN and SYDVKM. The germline V and J ends were trimmed by 8 bases and 4 bases, with 14 bases remaining between them. This CDR3 has 13 amino acids.